This is a list of T cell receptor beta chains from one sample in a study of shared clonotypes between healthy human individuals. Libraries were prepared by immunoSEQ multiplex PCR; TCRdb keeps only in-frame clonotypes and omits some of them. Seen here are some 650,000 clones, around 97% observed once, and the top ten hold around 0.06%. Input material: naive CD4+ T cells sorted from blood. Receptor source: a woman aged 25 to 39 in good health. Both conserved end residues are part of each CDR3. D genes are given only for firm matches. Expanded clones get a size class; other rows say once, few or many, or leave the size out.

D gene: NA; clone size: NA; V gene: TRBV2; CDR3 length: 14; J gene: TRBJ2-1; CDR3 DNA: TGTGCCAGCACAGGGGGGGGCCCTATCCATGAGCAGTTCTTC; CDR3 protein: CASTGGGPIHEQFF
D gene: NA; clone size: once; V gene: TRBV19; CDR3 length: 15; J gene: TRBJ1-5; CDR3 DNA: TGTGCCAGTAGTTTTACCCAGAGTGGCGATCAGCCCCAGCATTTT; CDR3 protein: CASSFTQSGDQPQHF
D gene: NA; clone size: NA; V gene: TRBV5-1; CDR3 length: 16; J gene: TRBJ2-7; CDR3 DNA: TGCGCCAGCAGCTTGTGGGAGCGGGCGAACTCCTACGAGCAGTACTTC; CDR3 protein: CASSLWERANSYEQYF
D gene: TRBD1; clone size: once; V gene: TRBV7-8; CDR3 length: 14; J gene: TRBJ1-1; CDR3 DNA: TGTGCCAGCAGCCGGCAGGGGGAAACAGCTGAAGCTTTCTTT; CDR3 protein: CASSRQGETAEAFF
D gene: TRBD1; clone size: NA; V gene: TRBV25-1; CDR3 length: 16; J gene: TRBJ1-2; CDR3 DNA: TGTGCCAGCAGTGAATATGCCGGCCAGGGGGAATATGGCTACACCTTC; CDR3 protein: CASSEYAGQGEYGYTF
D gene: NA; clone size: NA; V gene: TRBV19; CDR3 length: 16; J gene: TRBJ1-5; CDR3 DNA: TGTGCCAGTAGTACCCCGTTGGGGAAAGGCAATCAGCCCCAGCATTTT; CDR3 protein: CASSTPLGKGNQPQHF
D gene: TRBD2; clone size: NA; V gene: TRBV7-2; CDR3 length: 16; J gene: TRBJ2-3; CDR3 DNA: TGTGCCAGCAGCTTAACTCAAAGCGGGAACACAGATACGCAGTATTTT; CDR3 protein: CASSLTQSGNTDTQYF
D gene: TRBD2; clone size: NA; V gene: TRBV9; CDR3 length: 17; J gene: TRBJ2-3; CDR3 DNA: TGTGCCAGCAGCGTAGTGCCCGGGACTAGCGGATCAGATACGCAGTATTTT; CDR3 protein: CASSVVPGTSGSDTQYF
D gene: NA; clone size: NA; V gene: TRBV5-4; CDR3 length: 13; J gene: TRBJ1-1; CDR3 DNA: TGTGCCAGCAGCTTGATGCAGGGCTCTGAAGCTTTCTTT; CDR3 protein: CASSLMQGSEAFF
D gene: TRBD1; clone size: once; V gene: TRBV27; CDR3 length: 15; J gene: TRBJ2-2; CDR3 DNA: TGTGCCAGCACCCCGACAGGGATAAACACCGGGGAGCTGTTTTTT; CDR3 protein: CASTPTGINTGELFF
D gene: NA; clone size: NA; V gene: TRBV19; CDR3 length: 13; J gene: TRBJ1-5; CDR3 DNA: TGTGCCAGTAGTTTAGATAGCAATCAGCCCCAGCATTTT; CDR3 protein: CASSLDSNQPQHF
D gene: NA; clone size: NA; V gene: TRBV21-1; CDR3 length: 15; J gene: TRBJ2-7; CDR3 DNA: TGTGCCAGCAGCCTCCTCCGGGGCTGCCTCTACGAGCAGTACTTC; CDR3 protein: CASSLLRGCLYEQYF
D gene: NA; clone size: NA; V gene: TRBV19; CDR3 length: 16; J gene: TRBJ2-1; CDR3 DNA: TGTGCCAGTAGTCTTCCCGGGGCCCCGGCTGGCAATGAGCAGTTCTTC; CDR3 protein: CASSLPGAPAGNEQFF
D gene: TRBD1; clone size: NA; V gene: TRBV6-5; CDR3 length: 14; J gene: TRBJ1-1; CDR3 DNA: TGTGCCAGCAGTTATTTTACAGGGGACACTGAAGCTTTCTTT; CDR3 protein: CASSYFTGDTEAFF
D gene: TRBD2; clone size: NA; V gene: TRBV11-2; CDR3 length: 18; J gene: TRBJ2-3; CDR3 DNA: TGTGCCAGCAGCCTGGGTGATCTAGCGGCCAAGGGCCCAGATACGCAGTATTTT; CDR3 protein: CASSLGDLAAKGPDTQYF
D gene: TRBD2; clone size: once; V gene: TRBV11-2; CDR3 length: 14; J gene: TRBJ2-3; CDR3 DNA: TGTGCCAGCAGCTCGACTAGCGGTTCAGATACGCAGTATTTT; CDR3 protein: CASSSTSGSDTQYF
D gene: NA; clone size: once; V gene: TRBV7-9; CDR3 length: 11; J gene: TRBJ1-1; CDR3 DNA: TGTGCCAGCAGCTTAGCTTCCTGGGCTTTCTTT; CDR3 protein: CASSLASWAFF
D gene: NA; clone size: NA; V gene: TRBV18; CDR3 length: 14; J gene: TRBJ1-1; CDR3 DNA: TGTGCCAGCTCACCAGGGGGTTCGAACACTGAAGCTTTCTTT; CDR3 protein: CASSPGGSNTEAFF
D gene: TRBD2; clone size: NA; V gene: TRBV28; CDR3 length: 18; J gene: TRBJ2-7; CDR3 DNA: TGTGCCAGCAGCGCTCCGGGACTAGCGGGAGGGCCAGGCTACGAGCAGTACTTC; CDR3 protein: CASSAPGLAGGPGYEQYF
D gene: TRBD1; clone size: NA; V gene: TRBV15; CDR3 length: 15; J gene: TRBJ2-7; CDR3 DNA: TGTGCCACCAGCAGAGGACGGACAGGGATGAGCGAGCAGTACTTC; CDR3 protein: CATSRGRTGMSEQYF
D gene: NA; clone size: NA; V gene: TRBV7-9; CDR3 length: 17; J gene: TRBJ2-1; CDR3 DNA: TGTGCCAGCAGCTTCGTGGCATCCAGCGGACCTTACAATGAGCAGTTCTTC; CDR3 protein: CASSFVASSGPYNEQFF
D gene: TRBD2; clone size: NA; V gene: TRBV5-1; CDR3 length: 17; J gene: TRBJ2-1; CDR3 DNA: TGCGCCAGCAGCTTGGGTAGCGGGTCGGGATCCTACAATGAGCAGTTCTTC; CDR3 protein: CASSLGSGSGSYNEQFF
D gene: NA; clone size: NA; V gene: TRBV21-1; CDR3 length: 14; J gene: TRBJ1-1; CDR3 DNA: TGTGCCAGCAGGAAGGACAGGATGAACACTGAAGCTTTCTTT; CDR3 protein: CASRKDRMNTEAFF
D gene: TRBD2; clone size: NA; V gene: TRBV7-3; CDR3 length: 17; J gene: TRBJ2-5; CDR3 DNA: TGTGCCAGCAGCTTAGGGCCCCCGGGGACTAACCAAGAGACCCAGTACTTC; CDR3 protein: CASSLGPPGTNQETQYF
D gene: NA; clone size: NA; V gene: TRBV28; CDR3 length: 13; J gene: TRBJ1-3; CDR3 DNA: TGTGCCAGCAGATACAGCGGACGGAACACCATATATTTT; CDR3 protein: CASRYSGRNTIYF
D gene: TRBD2; clone size: NA; V gene: TRBV7-9; CDR3 length: 16; J gene: TRBJ2-3; CDR3 DNA: TGTGCCAGCAGCTCACGGACTAGCGGGAGTTGGTATACGCAGTATTTT; CDR3 protein: CASSSRTSGSWYTQYF
D gene: NA; clone size: NA; V gene: TRBV11-2; CDR3 length: 16; J gene: TRBJ2-2; CDR3 DNA: TGTGCCAGCAGCTTAGGGGCGGGGTCGAACACCGGGGAGCTGTTTTTT; CDR3 protein: CASSLGAGSNTGELFF
D gene: NA; clone size: NA; V gene: TRBV19; CDR3 length: 14; J gene: TRBJ2-1; CDR3 DNA: TGTGCCAGTAGTCCCCGGGGGTCGTACAATGAGCAGTTCTTC; CDR3 protein: CASSPRGSYNEQFF
D gene: NA; clone size: NA; V gene: TRBV10-1; CDR3 length: 14; J gene: TRBJ1-5; CDR3 DNA: TGCGCCAGCAGACCACAGGGTAGCAATCAGCCCCAGCATTTT; CDR3 protein: CASRPQGSNQPQHF
D gene: NA; clone size: once; V gene: TRBV2; CDR3 length: 13; J gene: TRBJ2-3; CDR3 DNA: TGTGCCAGCAGTCCCGGACCTTGGGATACGCAGTATTTT; CDR3 protein: CASSPGPWDTQYF
D gene: NA; clone size: NA; V gene: TRBV4-1; CDR3 length: 14; J gene: TRBJ2-5; CDR3 DNA: TGCGCCAGCAGCCCCCCCGGGCCCCAAGAGACCCAGTACTTC; CDR3 protein: CASSPPGPQETQYF
D gene: TRBD2; clone size: once; V gene: TRBV28; CDR3 length: 22; J gene: TRBJ2-3; CDR3 DNA: TGTGCCAGCAGTTTATTGTCGGGGCCGGGACTAGCGGGAGCGGCTTTGGTAGATACGCAGTATTTT; CDR3 protein: CASSLLSGPGLAGAALVDTQYF
D gene: NA; clone size: NA; V gene: TRBV27; CDR3 length: 14; J gene: TRBJ1-1; CDR3 DNA: TGTGCCAGCAGCCCCTGGGGGCTGAACACTGAAGCTTTCTTT; CDR3 protein: CASSPWGLNTEAFF
D gene: NA; clone size: once; V gene: TRBV7-8; CDR3 length: 15; J gene: TRBJ2-3; CDR3 DNA: TGTGCCAGCAGCTTAGAACAGCTTAGCACAGATACGCAGTATTTT; CDR3 protein: CASSLEQLSTDTQYF
D gene: TRBD1; clone size: NA; V gene: TRBV5-4; CDR3 length: 18; J gene: TRBJ2-7; CDR3 DNA: TGTGCCAGCAGCTCCCCCACCTTGACAGGGGGACAAAGGTACGAGCAGTACTTC; CDR3 protein: CASSSPTLTGGQRYEQYF
D gene: NA; clone size: NA; V gene: TRBV28; CDR3 length: 16; J gene: TRBJ2-7; CDR3 DNA: TGTGCCAGCAGTTTCCTCCCGGGAACGTTAGGCTACGAGCAGTACTTC; CDR3 protein: CASSFLPGTLGYEQYF
D gene: TRBD2; clone size: NA; V gene: TRBV6-5; CDR3 length: 15; J gene: TRBJ2-3; CDR3 DNA: TGTGCCAGCAGTAAACTAGCGGGGCTCACAGATACGCAGTATTTT; CDR3 protein: CASSKLAGLTDTQYF
D gene: TRBD1; clone size: once; V gene: TRBV7-2; CDR3 length: 15; J gene: TRBJ2-1; CDR3 DNA: TGTGCCAGCAGCCCCGGACAGGGAGGCTACAATGAGCAGTTCTTC; CDR3 protein: CASSPGQGGYNEQFF
D gene: NA; clone size: NA; V gene: TRBV4-1; CDR3 length: 16; J gene: TRBJ1-6; CDR3 DNA: TGCGCCAGCAGCGACCGGGACACTACGCGAAATTCACCCCTCCACTTT; CDR3 protein: CASSDRDTTRNSPLHF
D gene: NA; clone size: NA; V gene: TRBV15; CDR3 length: 15; J gene: TRBJ2-3; CDR3 DNA: TGTGCCACCAGCAGAGAGGTTAGCGGCACAGATACGCAGTATTTT; CDR3 protein: CATSREVSGTDTQYF
D gene: NA; clone size: NA; V gene: TRBV10-3; CDR3 length: 17; J gene: TRBJ1-2; CDR3 DNA: TGTGCCATCAGTGAGTCCTGGGGTTGGTTGGTAGGCTATGGCTACACCTTC; CDR3 protein: CAISESWGWLVGYGYTF
D gene: TRBD2; clone size: NA; V gene: TRBV28; CDR3 length: 18; J gene: TRBJ2-3; CDR3 DNA: TGTGCCAGCAGTCCATACCCCGGGACTAGCGGGGCCACAGATACGCAGTATTTT; CDR3 protein: CASSPYPGTSGATDTQYF
D gene: TRBD1; clone size: once; V gene: TRBV6-1; CDR3 length: 16; J gene: TRBJ2-3; CDR3 DNA: TGTGCCAGCAGTGTGTGGAGACAGGGGGCCTCAGATACGCAGTATTTT; CDR3 protein: CASSVWRQGASDTQYF
D gene: TRBD1; clone size: NA; V gene: TRBV6-5; CDR3 length: 14; J gene: TRBJ2-7; CDR3 DNA: TGTGCCAGCAGTACCTCCGGGACAGGGGTCGAGCAGTACTTC; CDR3 protein: CASSTSGTGVEQYF
D gene: TRBD2; clone size: NA; V gene: TRBV9; CDR3 length: 16; J gene: TRBJ2-5; CDR3 DNA: TGTGCCAGCAGCGTCCGCGGACTAGCGGGAGGAGAGACCCAGTACTTC; CDR3 protein: CASSVRGLAGGETQYF
D gene: TRBD2; clone size: NA; V gene: TRBV11-2; CDR3 length: 14; J gene: TRBJ2-3; CDR3 DNA: TGTGCCAGCAGCAGAGGGACTAGCGGGAGTATGCAGTATTTT; CDR3 protein: CASSRGTSGSMQYF
D gene: TRBD1; clone size: NA; V gene: TRBV5-1; CDR3 length: 15; J gene: TRBJ2-7; CDR3 DNA: TGCGCCAGCAGCCTACTGGGACAGGGGTTCTACGAGCAGTACTTC; CDR3 protein: CASSLLGQGFYEQYF
D gene: NA; clone size: once; V gene: TRBV5-1; CDR3 length: 15; J gene: TRBJ1-3; CDR3 DNA: TGCGCCAGCAGCTCGCAAACAGGGCCTGGAAACACCATATATTTT; CDR3 protein: CASSSQTGPGNTIYF
D gene: NA; clone size: NA; V gene: TRBV2; CDR3 length: 12; J gene: TRBJ2-1; CDR3 DNA: TGTGCCAGCAGTGAAACAGACAATGAGCAGTTCTTC; CDR3 protein: CASSETDNEQFF
D gene: NA; clone size: NA; V gene: TRBV10-3; CDR3 length: 15; J gene: TRBJ2-7; CDR3 DNA: TGTGCCATCAGTGAGTCGACCCTCCGTCGGGTCGAGCAGTACTTC; CDR3 protein: CAISESTLRRVEQYF
D gene: TRBD2; clone size: NA; V gene: TRBV7-3; CDR3 length: 16; J gene: TRBJ2-7; CDR3 DNA: TGTGCCAGCAGCGTACGTAGCGGGGACTCTATCTACGAGCAGTACTTC; CDR3 protein: CASSVRSGDSIYEQYF
D gene: NA; clone size: NA; V gene: TRBV6-5; CDR3 length: 11; J gene: TRBJ2-7; CDR3 DNA: TGTGCCAGCAGTGAATGGACGGAGCAGTACTTC; CDR3 protein: CASSEWTEQYF
D gene: NA; clone size: NA; V gene: TRBV20-1; CDR3 length: 11; J gene: TRBJ2-2; CDR3 DNA: TGCAGTGCCCCCAAGGGCGGGGAGCTGTTTTTT; CDR3 protein: CSAPKGGELFF